The 23 T cell receptor beta chains below were found in one sample sequenced in a study of T cells in Graves' hyperthyroidism and ophthalmopathy. It was RNA transcripts that yielded the amplified TCR beta CDR3 regions. The primer set for the first-round RT-PCR of the TCR CDR3 was HTBI. TCRdb ran MiXCR on the multiplex PCR reads and lists one entry per CDR3 protein. The data contain 500,000 to 700,000 distinct CDR3 sequences, over 15% of them singletons. Sequencing input: blood. The receptors shown here come from a woman aged 18 to 35 with Graves' hyperthyroidism.

This clonotype was counted only a few times. This sequence joins TRBV9 and TRBJ2-7; D not resolved. This CDR3 spans 14 amino acids. CDR1 is SGDLS, CDR2 YYNGEE, per germline. Between the trimmed V and J ends, which lost 0 bases and 2 bases, there was a span of 9 bases. This chain's CDR3 is CASSVGGSTYEQYF. DNA of the CDR3: TGTGCCAGCAGCGTAGGTGGCAGTACCTACGAGCAGTACTTC.

In this sample, this clonotype turned up many times. The chain has TRBV2 and TRBJ2-1; D might be TRBD1 (6 bases). Between the trimmed V and J ends, which lost 9 bases and 7 bases, there was a span of 16 bases. CDR3 size: 13 residues. Germline CDR1 and CDR2: SNHLY and FYNNEI. In nucleotides, the CDR3 is TGTGCCAGTCTGGGGACATCCTTGAATGAGCAGTTCTTC. Amino acid sequence: CASLGTSLNEQFF.

The rearrangement joins TRBV6-2 or TRBV6-3 to TRBJ1-6; TRBD1 might be the D (6 bases). Trimming pared 6 bases from V and 2 bases from J, leaving 8 bases between. CDR1 is MNHEY, CDR2 SVGEGT, per germline. The length of the CDR3 is 14 residues. The CDR3 here is CASRPGAYNSPLHF. Written as DNA, the CDR3 is TGTGCCAGCAGACCAGGGGCCTATAATTCACCCCTCCACTTT.

This clonotype was observed at least ten times. The V and J genes are TRBV6-1 and TRBJ2-1, with 11 bases fitting TRBD2. This CDR3 spans 15 amino acids. With V trimmed by 7 bases and J by 5 bases, 7 bases remained unmatched. Germline CDR1 MNHNS, CDR2 SASEGT. The CDR3 protein is CASKNGGLADNEQFF. Here the CDR3 DNA reads TGTGCCAGCAAAAACGGGGGACTAGCGGACAATGAGCAGTTCTTC.

This clonotype is a singleton in its sample. The rearrangement joins TRBV20-1 to TRBJ1-1; TRBD1 might be the D (5 bases). The CDR3 has 17 residues. Germline lookup yields CDR1 DFQATT and CDR2 SNEGSKA (reference sequence). V was trimmed by 3 bases and J by 0 bases, leaving 20 bases between them. This CDR3 reads CSARRPAWGGMNTEAFF. The DNA for the CDR3 is TGCAGTGCTAGGAGACCGGCTTGGGGGGGGATGAACACTGAAGCTTTCTTT.

This clonotype was found many times. The chain links TRBV7-2 to TRBJ1-4; no clear D. The V end was cut by 1 base, the J end by 7 bases, with 16 bases between. There are 16 residues in the CDR3. Germline V lookup: CDR1 SGHTA, CDR2 FQGNSA. The CDR3 DNA reads TGTGCCAGCAGCTTAGTGGGTCGGGCTTCTAGTGAAAAACTGTTTTTT. This gives the protein CASSLVGRASSEKLFF.

This clonotype was counted only a few times. This chain joins TRBV7-9 and TRBJ1-6; D uncertain. The CDR3 totals 14 residues. Trimming removed 5 bases at V and 0 bases at J, with 5 bases between. CDR1 is SEHNR, CDR2 FQNEAQ, per germline (reference sequence). The CDR3 is CASSMRSYNSPLHF. The CDR3 bases are TGTGCCAGCAGCATGCGCTCCTATAATTCACCCCTCCACTTT.

This clonotype has at least ten counts. The genes are TRBV2 and TRBJ2-7, with a possible D match to TRBD1 (5 bases). The ends were cut back, 3 bases at V and 6 bases at J, with 6 bases in the middle. Germline CDR1 SNHLY, CDR2 FYNNEI. This CDR3 region has 11 residues. CDR3 coding DNA: TGTGCCAGCAGTGAGACAGTCGAGCAGTACTTC. Residues: CASSETVEQYF.

As to this clonotype: A much larger clone differs by one base, so this may be a read error. The chain is built from TRBV29-1 and TRBJ1-2; TRBD1 matches 9 bases. The CDR3 contains 14 residues. With V trimmed by 6 bases and J by 5 bases, 10 bases remained unmatched. Germline values: CDR1 SQVTM, CDR2 ANQGSEA. In DNA, the CDR3 is TGCAGCGTCGATGGACAGGGGAAAGGTTATGGCTACACCTTC. Translation: CSVDGQGKGYGYTF.

CDR3 DNA sequence: TGCAGTGCTAATCCCGGACAGGGGTACTACGAGCAGTACTTC. Translated: CSANPGQGYYEQYF. The chain employs TRBV20-1 and TRBJ2-7; TRBD1 matches 9 bases. CDR1 and CDR2 (germline): DFQATT, SNEGSKA (reference sequence). J was trimmed by 3 bases and V by 4 bases; bases with no gene match: 7. The CDR3 loop spans 14 amino acids.

This clonotype was observed at least ten times. The chain joins TRBV3-1 to TRBJ2-3, with 9 bases fitting TRBD1. The CDR3 runs to 15 residues. Germline CDR1 and CDR2: LGHDT and YNNKEL (reference sequence). Germline trimming cut 4 bases from V and 0 bases from J; bases unmatched to any gene: 2. The CDR3 reads CASSPTGGSTDTQYF. The CDR3 bases are TGTGCCAGCAGCCCGACAGGGGGGAGCACAGATACGCAGTATTTT.

This clonotype was detected only a few times. The V gene is TRBV7-2, the J gene TRBJ2-1; D assignment may be TRBD1 or TRBD2 (5 bases each). There are 14 residues in the CDR3. The V end lost 6 bases, the J end lost 6 bases, and 15 bases lay between the germline ends. The germline V gene has CDR1 SGHTA and CDR2 FQGNSA. The CDR3 loop reads CASSYRDPSNEQFF. Written as DNA, the CDR3 is TGTGCCAGCAGTTACCGGGACCCGAGCAATGAGCAGTTCTTC.

In this sample, this clonotype turned up many times. J is TRBJ2-5 and V is TRBV28, with 8 bases fitting TRBD2. Per germline, CDR1 MDHEN and CDR2 SYDVKM. V was pared by 7 bases and J by 4 bases, with 5 bases of the junction left unmatched. The CDR3 consists of 13 residues. CDR3 amino acids: CASIRSGRETQYF. The CDR3 DNA reads as TGTGCCAGCATTCGAAGCGGGAGAGAGACCCAGTACTTC.

This clonotype was observed many times. The CDR3 reads CSARDIWGTSGTLSSYNEQFF. The CDR3, as DNA: TGCAGTGCTAGAGATATTTGGGGGACTAGCGGCACATTAAGCTCCTACAATGAGCAGTTCTTC. The V call is TRBV20-1, the J call TRBJ2-1, with 11 bases aligning to TRBD2. Germline loops: CDR1 DFQATT, CDR2 SNEGSKA (reference sequence). The length of the CDR3 is 21 residues. J lost 0 bases, V lost 0 bases, and 16 bases had no gene match.

The rearrangement joins TRBV11-2 to TRBJ2-3; 8 bases map to TRBD2. This CDR3 spans 15 amino acids. J was trimmed by 1 base and V by 2 bases; bases with no gene match: 2. CDR1 SGHAT and CDR2 FQNNGV come from the germline V gene. Here the CDR3 DNA reads TGTGCCAGCAGCTTAAAACTAGCGGGCACAGATACGCAGTATTTT. Amino acid sequence: CASSLKLAGTDTQYF.

This clonotype has ten or more counts. This chain joins TRBV28 and TRBJ1-1, with TRBD1 identical over 7 bases. Trimming at V came to 5 bases and at J to 10 bases, leaving 7 bases not matched to a gene. Germline CDR1 MDHEN, CDR2 SYDVKM. This CDR3 has 12 residues. The chain's CDR3 is CASSPYSGGAFF. The CDR3, as DNA: TGTGCCAGCAGTCCCTACTCAGGGGGAGCTTTCTTT. Drawing the rest from reference TRBV28 and TRBJ1-1, the complete variable domain is DVKVTQSSRYLVKRTGEKVFLECVQDMDHENMFWYRQDPGLGLRLIYFSYDVKMKEKGDIPEGYSVSREKKERFSLILESASTNQTSMYLCASSPYSGGAFFGQGTRLTVV.

This clonotype showed up many times. This chain links TRBV6-1 with TRBJ1-2, with D possibly matching TRBD1 (5 bases). The V end was cut by 8 bases, the J end by 8 bases, with 21 bases between. Germline V CDR1 and CDR2: MNHNS, SASEGT. The CDR3 is made up of 14 amino acids. DNA of the CDR3: TGTGCCAGCGTCGGGGGGACGACGATCGGCGGCTACACCTTC. It translates to CASVGGTTIGGYTF.

The chain employs TRBV3-1 and TRBJ2-1; D gene uncertain. The CDR3 has 14 residues. CDR1 and CDR2 from the germline V gene are LGHDT and YNNKEL (reference sequence). The V end lost 4 bases, the J end lost 6 bases, and 13 bases lay between the germline ends. The CDR3 bases are TGTGCCAGCAGCCTCCGTACGGTCACCAATGAGCAGTTCTTC. Translated: CASSLRTVTNEQFF.

This clonotype was observed at least ten times. J is TRBJ1-1 and V is TRBV4-3, with D hard to call. CDR1 and CDR2 (germline): LGHNA, YSLEER. Deletions cut 0 bases from V and 3 bases from J, with 11 bases between. The CDR3 loop spans 15 amino acids. In DNA form, the CDR3 reads TGCGCCAGCAGCCAAGATCACACACCGTACACTGAAGCTTTCTTT. Protein product: CASSQDHTPYTEAFF.

In its sample, this clonotype was seen a few times. V usage is TRBV28 and J usage is TRBJ2-1; 12 bases are shared with TRBD2. Germline lookup yields CDR1 MDHEN and CDR2 SYDVKM. The CDR3 contains 14 residues. V shed 8 bases and J 2 bases; nucleotides not matched to a gene: 1. The CDR3 region has the DNA TGTGCCAGCTGGACTAGCGGGACCTACAATGAGCAGTTCTTC. Its protein product is CASWTSGTYNEQFF. The complete variable domain, with remaining parts taken from reference TRBV28 and TRBJ2-1, reads DVKVTQSSRYLVKRTGEKVFLECVQDMDHENMFWYRQDPGLGLRLIYFSYDVKMKEKGDIPEGYSVSREKKERFSLILESASTNQTSMYLCASWTSGTYNEQFFGPGTRLTVL.

Comments on this clonotype: A read error is possible here, since a much larger clone lies one base away. The chain links TRBV6-4 to TRBJ1-1, with TRBD1 as a possible D gene (6 bases). V was clipped by 5 bases and J by 4 bases, with 11 bases between them. CDR1 and CDR2 from the germline V gene are MRHNA and SNTAGT. This CDR3 has 13 amino acids. In DNA, the CDR3 is TGTGCCAGCAGTAACAGGGATGGCACTGAAGCTTTCTTT. Its protein is CASSNRDGTEAFF.

Many counts were recorded for this clonotype. V gene TRBV6-5 combines with J gene TRBJ2-7; the match to TRBD1 covers 8 bases. CDR1 MNHEY and CDR2 SVGAGI come from the germline V gene. The CDR3 loop spans 14 amino acids. V lost 0 bases and J lost 5; bases outside the gene matches: 3. The CDR3 spells CASSYSAGGDEQYF. The CDR3 DNA is TGTGCCAGCAGTTACTCGGCAGGGGGCGACGAGCAGTACTTC.

This clonotype has a handful of counts. The chain joins TRBV20-1 to TRBJ2-3, with 7 bases fitting TRBD2. V shed 6 bases, J shed 4 bases, and the junction held 16 bases outside the gene matches. From germline, CDR1 is DFQATT and CDR2 SNEGSKA (reference sequence). The CDR3 has 16 residues. The CDR3 is CSAAGRLAVTSDTQYF. The CDR3 DNA follows: TGCAGTGCCGCTGGGCGGCTAGCGGTTACATCAGATACGCAGTATTTT.